This TCR beta chain is from a study of blood T cell repertoires in COVID-19. Whole-study context: COVID-19 samples collected from the United States, Italy and Spain covered acute and convalescent phases. The analysed material was cDNA or gDNA that came from T cells, B-cell-depleted T cells, or PBMCs.

The V gene lost 4 bases and the J gene lost 5 bases, with 13 bases spanning the gap. Germline loops: CDR1 KGHDR, CDR2 SFDVKD. The length of the CDR3 is 14 residues. In the authors' workflow: Reference gene primer amplification yielded estimated nucleated cell counts. Sequencing was performed with immunoSEQ multiplex PCR; in TCRdb, only in-frame clones are kept and a portion is missing. V, J and clone size are those of that table, while D and trimming were read from the DNA. Of roughly 260,000 clones in the sample, 86% are singletons; the top ten hold approximately 9.8%. This receptor was taken from a man aged 35 to 55 who had recovered from COVID-19. What was sequenced was peripheral blood. This sequence joins TRBV24-1 and TRBJ2-5; maybe TRBD1 (6 bases). This chain's CDR3 is CATSDSNRAETQYF. DNA of the CDR3: TGTGCCACCAGTGACAGCAACAGGGCTGAGACCCAGTACTTC.